This TCR beta chain originates from a study of cytomegalovirus exposure and HLA in healthy donors (TCRdb year 2017). For the study in its entirety: According to an earlier analysis of several hundred of the donors, roughly 180 million T cells yielded roughly 110 million unique TCR beta sequences and approximately 280 Gb of sequence data. Of the 350 to 450 genotyped donors, about 80% fell in the genetic ancestry cluster associated with self-reported Caucasian donors. Alongside the repertoire data, information on donor age, sex, ethnicity and CMV serostatus was compiled. The study used immunosequencing to profile the T cell repertoires of approximately 630 subjects and linked those repertoires to cytomegalovirus serostatus. Every discovery cohort repertoire had been produced on one sequencing platform. A later genetic analysis took genome-wide SNP genotypes for about three fifths of the 666 donors and used that subset as a discovery cohort. Because of strong linkage in the cohort, a few DR-DQ haplotypes were treated as single units for association and clustering. An earlier analysis of approximately 500 of the donors applied high-throughput TCR beta sequencing to assess whether each TCR beta V gene segment acted as functional or pseudogenic. A later analysis re-examined previously published TCR beta repertoires from hundreds of donors and added high-resolution HLA genotyping to investigate patterns of TCR occurrence. A separate validation cohort of roughly 130 different subjects was used in addition to the 666-subject first cohort. To predict cytomegalovirus infection status, the study brought together high-throughput TCR immunosequencing, statistical association of individual TCRs with disease status, and machine learning. HLA typing included class I and class II loci at four-digit resolution. The number of donors typed differed by locus, with 629-630 for A, B, C, DRB1 and DQB1, roughly 550 for DQA1, 600 to 610 for DPA1, and approximately 470 for DPB1. An early release covering about 600 HLA-typed donors comprised about 300 gigabases of sequencing data and around 80 million unique TCR sequences. The aim of the study was to test whether cataloging public T cell receptors could identify signatures of past pathogen exposure. Among around 400 genotyped donors of the cohort, an average of roughly 240,000 unique TCR beta nucleotide sequences were sequenced per donor, around a sixth of them non-productive. The later analysis used no new phenotypic data to find candidate immune exposures, relying instead on TCR beta sequences and their occurrence across donors.

The library was obtained by the immunoSEQ multiplex PCR assay. For the multiplex PCR, a mixture combining 60 forward primers for TCR Vbeta segments and 13 reverse primers for TCR Jbeta segments was used. Amplification of the CDR3 region of rearranged TCR beta genes was performed with a multiplex PCR assay on genomic DNA. The amplified TCR beta libraries were sequenced on the Illumina HiSeq System as 87-base-pair reads. From the authors' description of their analysis: In a later analysis, some 80 million unique TCR beta chains were counted across the 650 to 750 repertoires, and roughly 11 million of these chains were shared by at least two donors. Raw reads were error-corrected and collapsed into unique sequences with a nearest-neighbor algorithm that merged closely related sequences to remove PCR and sequencing errors. V, D and J gene segments were assigned by aligning CDR3 sequences to IMGT reference sequences. Each retained sequence needed at least a six-nucleotide match to both a V gene segment and a J gene segment. A rearrangement was called productive if the CDR3 had no stop codons and remained in frame with V and J, and every other rearrangement was called non-productive. CDR3 was defined according to IMGT convention as the region running from the second conserved V-encoded cysteine to the conserved J-encoded phenylalanine. In an earlier analysis of more than 550 of the donors, sequences lacking an unambiguous match to a single V gene segment were excluded. An earlier analysis of approximately 590 of the donors classified V segments as functional when productive rearrangements were above 56.7% and as segregating when the standard deviation between donors was above 5%. A statistical classification framework was built for diagnosing cytomegalovirus status from the catalog of TCR beta chain sequences. A later analysis assigned V and J genes by comparing TCR nucleotide sequences with IMGT/GENE-DB human TR gene sequences. A later analysis assigned CDR3 sequences and most-parsimonious VDJ recombination scenarios with the TCRdist pipeline. In a later analysis, each TCR beta chain was defined by its CDR3 amino acid sequence together with its V-gene family, and reads lacking a unique V-gene family were excluded. As a way to deal with suspected cross-contamination and a sequencing artifact, a later analysis dropped roughly 620 nucleotide sequences that were highly shared and had low generation probability. A later analysis calculated a clonal expansion index for each public chain from normalized within-repertoire ranks of inferred template counts. Generation probabilities in a later analysis came from a VDJ recombination model fitted to out-of-frame rearrangements, and those results were checked against IGoR. Hypergeometric tests were used in a later analysis to score TCR-TCR, TCR-HLA and TCR-CMV co-occurrence, with a repertoire-size bias correction applied to the TCR pairs. To estimate false discovery rates, a later analysis permuted the HLA or CMV assignments 20 times. In a later analysis, co-occurring TCRs were grouped using DBSCAN, and TCRdist sequence similarity was added for clustering within HLA-allele-positive subsets. Repertoires with fewer than 30,000 or more than 120,000 public chains, plus five repertoires with anomalous nucleotide sharing, were excluded from co-occurrence clustering. TCRdb mirrors the immuneACCESS table, restricted to in-frame sequences. Some clones are absent from its copies; in checked studies, under half trace to an unresolved V gene, and the reason for the others is unknown. For V, J and clone size, that table is used; D and trimming come from the DNA. For this sample there are under 90,000 clones; 74% appear just once. Of the sample, about 9% falls within the top ten clones.

Including the terminal cysteine and phenylalanine, the CDR3 comprises 16 residues. Solely the CDR3 DNA is kept, with 48 bases framed from the first base. The germline V gene gives CDR1 as KGHSH and CDR2 as LQKENI. Unmatched junction bases come to 3, with V trimmed by 0 bases and J by 1 base. The cohort was made up of approximately 670 healthy bone marrow donors. At the time of sampling, all cohort members were nominally healthy, though unrecorded immune exposures were likely present. The donor was CMV seropositive and was included in the group of 250 to 300 seropositive cohort members. Each donor provided a peripheral blood sample, and peripheral blood mononuclear cells were used for TCR beta sequencing. Genomic DNA was extracted from the blood cell samples with the Qiagen DNeasy Blood Extraction Kit. Broad study findings and their caveats: A further reported finding was that TCR beta sequences accurately predicted the HLA-A and HLA-B alleles for most subjects in the first cohort. Because HLA typing was unavailable for some donors at each locus, only the typed subset was used in association tests. A later analysis found that most CMV-associated TCR beta chains appeared HLA-restricted, with HLA associations seemingly driven largely by CMV exposure. Because the 87-base-pair reads could not distinguish some IMGT-functional V segments, including TRBV6-2 and TRBV6-3, those segments were excluded. Broadly in line with IMGT annotations, most TCR beta V segments showed up in productive rearrangements about 87% or about 30% of the time in an earlier analysis of several hundred of the donors. The presence/absence analyses assumed that sequencing depth was roughly uniform across donors, and that assumption may not be true. In this cohort, only TCR beta chains were sequenced, and detectable features were limited by the absence of alpha or paired-chain data. A later genetic analysis reported fewer N-insertions in productive TCRs among donors in an Asian-associated ancestry cluster than the roughly 620-donor mean. A cluster of highly shared sequence variants was judged likely to represent a technical artifact of the sequencing pipeline. Assigning TCR associations to individual alleles was difficult when HLA alleles, especially DR and DQ, strongly co-occurred. In a later analysis, several top co-occurrence clusters were reported to appear linked to parvovirus B19, influenza, CMV and Epstein-Barr virus. The classifier was reported to diagnose cytomegalovirus status with high specificity and sensitivity in both the original cohort and the validation cohort. Most TCR sequences were observed very rarely across donors, whereas some public TCRs were present in many individuals. The study gave a list of about 170 TCR beta chains associated with cytomegalovirus. Specific HLA alleles were associated with roughly 17,000 TCR beta sequences at a false discovery rate of 0.05 in a later analysis. In a later analysis, the rate of TCR association differed among HLA loci, with DRB1 alleles having the most associated TCRs and HLA-C alleles having the fewest. An association between a missense DCLRE1C variant and V-gene and J-gene trimming of TCR beta chains was found in a later genetic analysis and replicated in an independent cohort. The only immune exposure information available for the cohort was CMV serostatus. It was suggested by the authors that the approach could potentially be generalized to other disease states and immunological phenotypes. Because counts were too low, fewer than 20 rarely observed V segments, including chromosome 9 orphons, were excluded from the earlier analysis of 587 of the donors. In vitro tests confirmed that a few of the cytomegalovirus-associated TCR beta chains recognize cytomegalovirus antigens. A later analysis found that HLA-associated TCR beta chains were more clonally expanded and had lower generation probabilities than equally common non-associated chains. Correlated functional status among segregating V segments might reflect linkage disequilibrium, but an unknown experimental factor could not be ruled out.

Remarks on this clone: Its antigen remains undetermined. No qualities accompany the bases; no much larger clone lies one base away.

The rearranged segments are TRBV18 and TRBJ2-1, with TRBD1 matching 7 junction bases. What was sequenced was PBMCs. The clonotype comes from a man aged 40-55 years in good health and CMV-seropositive. The sequenced DNA is TGTGCCAGCTCACCACCGTCGACAGGGTCCTACAATGAGCAGTTCTTC. Its protein is CASSPPSTGSYNEQFF.